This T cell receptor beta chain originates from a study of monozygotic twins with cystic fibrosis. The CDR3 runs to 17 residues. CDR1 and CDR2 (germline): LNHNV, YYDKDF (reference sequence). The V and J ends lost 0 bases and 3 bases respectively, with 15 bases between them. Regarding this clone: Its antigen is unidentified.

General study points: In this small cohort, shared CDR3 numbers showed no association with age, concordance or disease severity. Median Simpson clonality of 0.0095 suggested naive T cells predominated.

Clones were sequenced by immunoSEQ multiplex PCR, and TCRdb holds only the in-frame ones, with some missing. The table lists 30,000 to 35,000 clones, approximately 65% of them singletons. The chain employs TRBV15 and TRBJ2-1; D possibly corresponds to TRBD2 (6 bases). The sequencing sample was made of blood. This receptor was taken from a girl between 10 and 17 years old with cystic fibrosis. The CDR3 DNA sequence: TGTGCCACCAGCAGAGAAGCCGGGACTCCAGACTACAATGAGCAGTTCTTC. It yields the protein CATSREAGTPDYNEQFF.